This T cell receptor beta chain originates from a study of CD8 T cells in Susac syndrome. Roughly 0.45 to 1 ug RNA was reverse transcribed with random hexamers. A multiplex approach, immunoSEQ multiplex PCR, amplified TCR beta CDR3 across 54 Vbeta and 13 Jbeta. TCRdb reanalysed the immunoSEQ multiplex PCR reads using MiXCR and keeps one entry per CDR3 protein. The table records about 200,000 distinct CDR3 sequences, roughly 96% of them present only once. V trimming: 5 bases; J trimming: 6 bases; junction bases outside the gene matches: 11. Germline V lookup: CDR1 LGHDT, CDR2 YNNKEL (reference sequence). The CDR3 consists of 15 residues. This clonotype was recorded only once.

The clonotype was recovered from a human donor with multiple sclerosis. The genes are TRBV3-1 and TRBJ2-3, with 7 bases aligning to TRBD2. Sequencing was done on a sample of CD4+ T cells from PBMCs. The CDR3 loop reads CASSSGLDWEDTQYF. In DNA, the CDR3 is TGTGCCAGCAGCTCCGGACTAGATTGGGAGGATACGCAGTATTTT.